This TCR beta chain emerged from a study of glioma-infiltrating T cells after dendritic cell vaccination. Study-wide context: Dendritic cells derived from monocytes and pulsed with autologous tumor lysate formed the vaccine.

The study, taken as a whole, reports: Higher TCR clonality did not directly relate to longer survival.

CDR3 length: 14 residues. V was cut by 3 bases and J by 4 bases, with 10 bases left in between. The germline gives CDR1 SEHNR, CDR2 FQNEAQ (reference sequence). This clone appeared a few times. Its antigen remains unknown. PBMC sampling occurred before vaccination, two weeks after the third dose, and at progression. Amplification used 60 V beta primers and 13 J beta primers. Data came from immunoSEQ multiplex PCR; TCRdb stores just in-frame clones and leaves some out. The sample holds tens of thousands of clones; around 79% are singletons and the top ten take about 2%. The starting material was blood, obtained before dendritic cell vaccination. The rearrangement links TRBV7-9 to TRBJ2-1; TRBD2 is a possible D gene (7 bases). This clonotype was obtained from a human donor with glioblastoma. The CDR3 here is CASSFGGAYNEQFF. CDR3 DNA: TGTGCCAGCAGCTTTGGGGGGGCTTACAATGAGCAGTTCTTC. Complete variable domain (other parts from reference TRBV7-9 and TRBJ2-1): DTGVSQNPRHKITKRGQNVTFRCDPISEHNRLYWYRQTLGQGPEFLTYFQNEAQLEKSRLLSDRFSAERPKGSFSTLEIQRTEQGDSAMYLCASSFGGAYNEQFFGPGTRLTVL.